The rows below give T cell receptor beta chains drawn from one sample of a study of blood T cell repertoires in COVID-19. Here immunoSEQ multiplex PCR was the method, and the copy in TCRdb shows in-frame clones only, minus some. The repertoire holds more than 200,000 clones, with roughly 83% as singletons. Sequences were obtained from peripheral blood. These receptors all stem from a man at least 80 years old with acute or convalescent COVID-19. CDR3s include the opening cysteine and the closing phenylalanine or tryptophan. Each record gives: clone size, V gene, J gene, D gene, CDR3 protein, CDR3 DNA. A D gene is named only where the DNA matches it firmly. Clone size is not always given. Where it is, it says once, few, many or a class for expanded clones.

size: few; V: TRBV3-1/TRBV3-2; J: TRBJ1-1; D: TRBD1; CDR3: CASSQSQGAEAFF; DNA: TGTGCCAGCAGCCAATCACAGGGGGCTGAAGCTTTCTTT
size: NA; V: TRBV3-1/TRBV3-2; J: TRBJ2-7; D: NA; CDR3: CASSQHLNTDSSYEQYF; DNA: TGTGCCAGCAGCCAACACCTCAACACGGACTCGAGCTACGAGCAGTACTTC
size: NA; V: TRBV25-1; J: TRBJ1-5; D: NA; CDR3: CASSELEGPYSNQPQHF; DNA: TGTGCCAGCAGTGAATTGGAGGGGCCTTATAGCAATCAGCCCCAGCATTTT
size: NA; V: TRBV6-1; J: TRBJ1-5; D: NA; CDR3: CASSEAKALQHF; DNA: TGTGCCAGCAGTGAAGCTAAAGCCCTCCAGCATTTT
size: NA; V: TRBV10-2; J: TRBJ1-5; D: TRBD1; CDR3: CASNSGQGATQPQHF; DNA: TGCGCCAGTAACTCGGGACAGGGGGCCACTCAGCCCCAGCATTTT
size: NA; V: TRBV5-1; J: TRBJ2-3; D: TRBD1; CDR3: CASSLGRTGGTDTQYF; DNA: TGCGCCAGCAGCTTGGGTAGGACAGGGGGAACAGATACGCAGTATTTT
size: NA; V: TRBV2; J: TRBJ2-6; D: NA; CDR3: CASSGRTVGANVLTF; DNA: TGTGCCAGCAGTGGAAGGACAGTCGGGGCCAACGTCCTGACTTTC
size: NA; V: TRBV3-1/TRBV3-2; J: TRBJ1-1; D: NA; CDR3: CASSQDGGRNTEAFF; DNA: TGTGCCAGCAGCCAAGACGGGGGGAGGAACACTGAAGCTTTCTTT
size: NA; V: TRBV3-1/TRBV3-2; J: TRBJ2-7; D: NA; CDR3: CASSQDYGEQYF; DNA: TGTGCCAGCAGCCAAGATTACGGTGAGCAGTACTTC
size: once; V: TRBV6-5; J: TRBJ1-5; D: TRBD1; CDR3: CASRSQGAGNQPQHF; DNA: TGTGCCAGCAGATCTCAGGGGGCCGGCAATCAGCCCCAGCATTTT
size: NA; V: TRBV5-6; J: TRBJ2-6; D: NA; CDR3: CASSLDLTATLSGANVLTF; DNA: TGTGCCAGCAGCTTGGATCTGACAGCTACCCTCTCTGGGGCCAACGTCCTGACTTTC
size: NA; V: TRBV5-8; J: TRBJ1-5; D: NA; CDR3: CASINSPGVVGNQPQHF; DNA: TGTGCCAGCATCAACTCTCCGGGGGTGGTTGGCAATCAGCCCCAGCATTTT
size: NA; V: TRBV18; J: TRBJ2-4; D: NA; CDR3: CASSPGQENIQYF; DNA: TGTGCCAGCTCACCGGGACAAGAAAACATTCAGTACTTC
size: once; V: TRBV28; J: TRBJ2-3; D: NA; CDR3: CASSLGGEGTDTQYF; DNA: TGTGCCAGCAGTTTAGGAGGGGAGGGCACAGATACGCAGTATTTT
size: NA; V: TRBV19; J: TRBJ2-7; D: NA; CDR3: CASSIKGRAREQYF; DNA: TGTGCCAGTAGTATAAAAGGGCGGGCCCGCGAGCAGTACTTC
size: NA; V: TRBV7-2; J: TRBJ2-7; D: NA; CDR3: CASSLGQRYEQYF; DNA: TGTGCCAGCAGCTTAGGGCAGCGCTACGAGCAGTACTTC
size: NA; V: TRBV24-1; J: TRBJ2-2; D: TRBD1; CDR3: CATSDFGTANTGELFF; DNA: TGTGCCACCAGTGATTTCGGGACAGCTAACACCGGGGAGCTGTTTTTT
size: few; V: TRBV28; J: TRBJ1-3; D: NA; CDR3: CASGGFFSGNTIYF; DNA: TGTGCCAGCGGCGGGTTCTTCTCTGGAAACACCATATATTTT
size: NA; V: TRBV27; J: TRBJ1-5; D: TRBD1; CDR3: CASSARDSINQPQHF; DNA: TGTGCCAGCAGCGCCCGGGACAGCATCAATCAGCCCCAGCATTTT
size: NA; V: TRBV29-1; J: TRBJ2-7; D: TRBD1; CDR3: CSVAQGAEQYF; DNA: TGCAGCGTTGCCCAGGGGGCCGAGCAGTACTTC
size: NA; V: TRBV5-8; J: TRBJ1-2; D: TRBD1; CDR3: CASRARDRGIYGYTF; DNA: TGTGCCAGCAGAGCCCGGGACAGGGGTATCTATGGCTACACCTTC
size: NA; V: TRBV18; J: TRBJ2-1; D: TRBD2; CDR3: CASQAAGGPENEQFF; DNA: TGTGCCAGCCAGGCTGCGGGAGGGCCTGAAAATGAGCAGTTCTTC
size: NA; V: TRBV6-5; J: TRBJ2-3; D: TRBD2; CDR3: CASSLLAGVRDPQYF; DNA: TGTGCCAGCAGTTTGCTAGCGGGGGTGAGGGATCCGCAGTATTTT
size: NA; V: TRBV29-1; J: TRBJ1-2; D: TRBD1; CDR3: CSVEAGRTGDRHNTF; DNA: TGCAGCGTTGAAGCAGGTCGGACAGGGGACCGACATAACACCTTC
size: NA; V: TRBV6-4; J: TRBJ2-2; D: TRBD1; CDR3: CASGQGSTGELFF; DNA: TGTGCCTCGGGACAGGGTAGCACCGGGGAGCTGTTTTTT
size: NA; V: TRBV7-2; J: TRBJ2-2; D: TRBD2; CDR3: CASSQGTSGGAKLFF; DNA: TGTGCCAGCAGCCAGGGGACTAGCGGGGGGGCGAAGCTGTTTTTT
size: once; V: TRBV7-8; J: TRBJ1-2; D: NA; CDR3: CASSDPGEANYGYTF; DNA: TGTGCCAGCAGCGACCCAGGGGAAGCCAACTATGGCTACACCTTC
size: few; V: TRBV3-1/TRBV3-2; J: TRBJ2-3; D: NA; CDR3: CASSRGVTNTDTQYF; DNA: TGTGCCAGCAGCCGCGGGGTGACGAACACAGATACGCAGTATTTT
size: NA; V: TRBV11-3; J: TRBJ2-7; D: NA; CDR3: CASSSDSYEQYF; DNA: TGTGCCAGCAGCTCAGACAGCTACGAGCAGTACTTC
size: NA; V: TRBV4-1; J: TRBJ2-7; D: TRBD1; CDR3: CASSQPGQGYEQYF; DNA: TGCGCCAGCAGCCAGCCGGGACAGGGTTACGAGCAGTACTTC
size: NA; V: TRBV4-1; J: TRBJ1-1; D: NA; CDR3: CASSQANLNTEAFF; DNA: TGCGCCAGCAGCCAAGCAAATCTGAACACTGAAGCTTTCTTT
size: NA; V: TRBV28; J: TRBJ1-3; D: NA; CDR3: CASSLRVAGNTIYF; DNA: TGTGCCAGCAGTTTGCGGGTGGCCGGAAACACCATATATTTT
size: few; V: TRBV14; J: TRBJ2-1; D: NA; CDR3: CASSSFVIDEQFF; DNA: TGTGCCAGCAGTTCTTTTGTTATCGATGAGCAGTTCTTC